A selection of T cell receptor beta chains follows, all from one sample in a study of shared clonotypes between healthy human individuals. Using immunoSEQ multiplex PCR, the repertoire was profiled, and TCRdb retains in-frame clones only, with some absent. The sample contains over a million clones, approximately 97% of which appear only once. Sequencing input: naive CD4+ T cells sorted from blood. The source is a man aged 25 to 40 in good health. CDR3s include the opening cysteine and the closing phenylalanine or tryptophan. Each record gives: clone size, J gene, D gene, V gene, CDR3 protein, CDR3 DNA. The D gene is left open where the match is weak. Size values are once, few and many counts, or a class for expanded clones, and some rows have none.

abundance: NA; j_gene: TRBJ2-7; d_gene: NA; v_gene: TRBV18; CDR3aa: CASSPRISYEQYF; CDR3nt: TGTGCCAGCTCACCAAGGATAAGCTACGAGCAGTACTTC
abundance: NA; j_gene: TRBJ2-1; d_gene: NA; v_gene: TRBV6-5; CDR3aa: CASSYGMLSGVNEQFF; CDR3nt: TGTGCCAGCAGTTACGGGATGTTATCGGGAGTCAATGAGCAGTTCTTC
abundance: NA; j_gene: TRBJ2-2; d_gene: TRBD1; v_gene: TRBV5-1; CDR3aa: CASSLLGQGDTGELFF; CDR3nt: TGCGCCAGCAGCTTGTTGGGACAGGGCGACACCGGGGAGCTGTTTTTT
abundance: once; j_gene: TRBJ2-2; d_gene: TRBD2; v_gene: TRBV10-3; CDR3aa: CAISSGRAAGELFF; CDR3nt: TGTGCCATCAGTAGCGGGAGAGCCGCCGGGGAGCTGTTTTTT
abundance: NA; j_gene: TRBJ1-1; d_gene: NA; v_gene: TRBV9; CDR3aa: CASSVAGNTEAFF; CDR3nt: TGTGCCAGCAGCGTTGCAGGGAACACTGAAGCTTTCTTT
abundance: NA; j_gene: TRBJ2-3; d_gene: NA; v_gene: TRBV5-1; CDR3aa: CASSSGPYTDTQYF; CDR3nt: TGCGCCAGCAGCTCGGGACCGTACACAGATACGCAGTATTTT
abundance: NA; j_gene: TRBJ1-2; d_gene: NA; v_gene: TRBV19; CDR3aa: CASSMWEAYYGYTF; CDR3nt: TGTGCCAGTAGTATGTGGGAAGCCTACTATGGCTACACCTTC
abundance: NA; j_gene: TRBJ2-6; d_gene: NA; v_gene: TRBV4-3; CDR3aa: CASSPPGPSGANVLTF; CDR3nt: TGCGCCAGCAGCCCCCCGGGCCCGTCTGGGGCCAACGTCCTGACTTTC
abundance: NA; j_gene: TRBJ1-2; d_gene: NA; v_gene: TRBV10-2; CDR3aa: CASRVPGGGYGYTF; CDR3nt: TGCGCCAGCAGAGTCCCCGGGGGGGGATATGGCTACACCTTC
abundance: once; j_gene: TRBJ2-3; d_gene: TRBD2; v_gene: TRBV19; CDR3aa: CASSIASGRYTDTQYF; CDR3nt: TGTGCCAGTAGTATTGCTAGCGGGAGGTACACAGATACGCAGTATTTT
abundance: NA; j_gene: TRBJ1-1; d_gene: NA; v_gene: TRBV5-1; CDR3aa: CASSPLNGNTEAFF; CDR3nt: TGCGCCAGCAGCCCGCTCAATGGGAACACTGAAGCTTTCTTT
abundance: NA; j_gene: TRBJ2-3; d_gene: NA; v_gene: TRBV28; CDR3aa: CASSSNRDPYF; CDR3nt: TGTGCCAGCAGTTCGAACCGGGACCCGTATTTT
abundance: NA; j_gene: TRBJ2-7; d_gene: NA; v_gene: TRBV13; CDR3aa: CASSSGERSYEQYF; CDR3nt: TGTGCCAGCAGCTCCGGGGAGCGCTCCTACGAGCAGTACTTC
abundance: NA; j_gene: TRBJ2-5; d_gene: NA; v_gene: TRBV4-3; CDR3aa: CASSQERPGAAQETQYF; CDR3nt: TGCGCCAGCAGCCAAGAGAGGCCCGGGGCGGCCCAAGAGACCCAGTACTTC
abundance: once; j_gene: TRBJ2-2; d_gene: NA; v_gene: TRBV18; CDR3aa: CASSPVLRASTGELFF; CDR3nt: TGTGCCAGCTCACCAGTTCTAAGGGCAAGCACCGGGGAGCTGTTTTTT
abundance: NA; j_gene: TRBJ1-2; d_gene: NA; v_gene: TRBV5-1; CDR3aa: CASSLLGQGISYGYTF; CDR3nt: TGCGCCAGCAGCTTGCTGGGGCAGGGAATCTCCTATGGCTACACCTTC
abundance: NA; j_gene: TRBJ1-3; d_gene: NA; v_gene: TRBV7-6; CDR3aa: CASSLDGHSGNTIYF; CDR3nt: TGTGCCAGCAGCTTAGACGGTCACTCTGGAAACACCATATATTTT
abundance: NA; j_gene: TRBJ2-7; d_gene: TRBD2; v_gene: TRBV9; CDR3aa: CASSVGQREGDEQYF; CDR3nt: TGTGCCAGCAGCGTAGGGCAGCGGGAGGGCGATGAGCAGTACTTC
abundance: NA; j_gene: TRBJ2-3; d_gene: TRBD2; v_gene: TRBV7-2; CDR3aa: CASSLGLASDTQYF; CDR3nt: TGTGCCAGCAGCTTAGGACTAGCATCAGATACGCAGTATTTT
abundance: NA; j_gene: TRBJ2-2; d_gene: NA; v_gene: TRBV15; CDR3aa: CATSRDHGGDGELFF; CDR3nt: TGTGCCACCAGCAGAGATCACGGGGGCGACGGGGAGCTGTTTTTT
abundance: NA; j_gene: TRBJ2-7; d_gene: NA; v_gene: TRBV21-1; CDR3aa: CASGEGANEQYF; CDR3nt: TGTGCCAGCGGCGAGGGCGCAAACGAGCAGTACTTC